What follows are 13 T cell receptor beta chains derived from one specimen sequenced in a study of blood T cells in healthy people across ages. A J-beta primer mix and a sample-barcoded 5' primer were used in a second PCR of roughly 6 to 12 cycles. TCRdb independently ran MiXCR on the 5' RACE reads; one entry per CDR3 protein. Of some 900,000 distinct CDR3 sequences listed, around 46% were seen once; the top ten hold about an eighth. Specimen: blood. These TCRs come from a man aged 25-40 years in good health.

The CDR3 region has the DNA TGCAGCGCCAAGACTAGCGGGGCCACAGATACGCAGTATTTT. Its protein is CSAKTSGATDTQYF. The chain has TRBV29-1 and TRBJ2-3; 11 bases are shared with TRBD2. The V and J ends lost 7 bases and 2 bases, in that order; junction bases with no gene match: 5. The germline gives CDR1 SQVTM, CDR2 ANQGSEA. This CDR3 contains 14 residues.

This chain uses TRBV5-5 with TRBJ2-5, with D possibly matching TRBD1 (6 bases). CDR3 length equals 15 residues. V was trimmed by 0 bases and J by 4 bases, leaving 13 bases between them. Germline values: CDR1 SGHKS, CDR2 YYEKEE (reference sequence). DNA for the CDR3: TGTGCCAGCAGCTTGGGCAGGGGTGATGGAGAGACCCAGTACTTC. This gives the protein CASSLGRGDGETQYF.

The CDR3 DNA reads TGTGCCAGCAGCTTAGTATCGGGGATCGAGCAGTACTTC. Translating it yields CASSLVSGIEQYF. J is TRBJ2-7 and V is TRBV7-9; possibly TRBD2 for D (5 bases). Germline CDR1 and CDR2: SEHNR and FQNEAQ (reference sequence). This CDR3 is built from 13 residues. V was clipped by 1 base and J by 6 bases, with 10 bases between them.

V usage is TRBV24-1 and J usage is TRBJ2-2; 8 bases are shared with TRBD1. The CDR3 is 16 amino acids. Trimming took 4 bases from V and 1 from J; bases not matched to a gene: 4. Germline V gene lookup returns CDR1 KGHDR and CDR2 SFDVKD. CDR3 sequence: CATSDPGTGNTGELFF. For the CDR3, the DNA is TGTGCCACCAGTGACCCCGGGACAGGGAACACCGGGGAGCTGTTTTTT.

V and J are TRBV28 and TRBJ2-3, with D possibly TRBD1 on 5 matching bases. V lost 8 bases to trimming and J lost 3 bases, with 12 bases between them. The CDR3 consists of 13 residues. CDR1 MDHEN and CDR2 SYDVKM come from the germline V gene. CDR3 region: CASEDSRTDTQYF. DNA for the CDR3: TGTGCCAGCGAAGACAGCAGGACAGATACGCAGTATTTT.

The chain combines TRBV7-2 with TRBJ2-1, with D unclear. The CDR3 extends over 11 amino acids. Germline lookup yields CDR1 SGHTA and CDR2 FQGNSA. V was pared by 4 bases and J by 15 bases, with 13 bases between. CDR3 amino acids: CASSSHSRWFF. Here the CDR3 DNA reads TGTGCCAGCAGCTCTCACTCCCGATGGTTCTTC.

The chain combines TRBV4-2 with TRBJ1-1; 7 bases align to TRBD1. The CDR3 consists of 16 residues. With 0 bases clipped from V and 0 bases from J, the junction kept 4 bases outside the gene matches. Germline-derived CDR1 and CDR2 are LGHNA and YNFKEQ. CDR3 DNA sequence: TGTGCCAGCAGCCAAGATGGGACAGTCATGAACACTGAAGCTTTCTTT. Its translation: CASSQDGTVMNTEAFF.

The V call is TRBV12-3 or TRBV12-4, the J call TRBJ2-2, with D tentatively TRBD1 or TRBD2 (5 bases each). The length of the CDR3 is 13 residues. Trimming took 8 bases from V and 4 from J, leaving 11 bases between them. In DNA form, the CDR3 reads TGTGCCAGCGGGTTAGGGACCACCGGGGAGCTGTTTTTT. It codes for CASGLGTTGELFF.

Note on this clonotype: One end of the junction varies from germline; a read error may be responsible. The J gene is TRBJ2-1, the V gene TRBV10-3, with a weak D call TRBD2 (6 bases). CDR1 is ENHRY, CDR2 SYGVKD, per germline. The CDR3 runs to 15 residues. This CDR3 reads CTISESGGRHNEQFF. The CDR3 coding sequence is TGTACCATCAGTGAGTCTGGGGGGAGGCACAATGAGCAGTTCTTC.

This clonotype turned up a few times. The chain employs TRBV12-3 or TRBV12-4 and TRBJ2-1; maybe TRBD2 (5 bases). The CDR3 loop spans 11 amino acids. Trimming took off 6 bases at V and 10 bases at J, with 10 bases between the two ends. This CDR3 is CASSRTLEQFF. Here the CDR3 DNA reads TGTGCCAGCAGCCGGACTCTAGAGCAGTTCTTC.

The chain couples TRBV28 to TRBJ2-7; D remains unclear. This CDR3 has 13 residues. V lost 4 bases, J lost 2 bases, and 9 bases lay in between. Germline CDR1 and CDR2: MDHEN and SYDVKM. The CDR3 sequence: CASSSAVTYEQYF. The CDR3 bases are TGTGCCAGCAGTTCGGCGGTGACCTACGAGCAGTACTTC.

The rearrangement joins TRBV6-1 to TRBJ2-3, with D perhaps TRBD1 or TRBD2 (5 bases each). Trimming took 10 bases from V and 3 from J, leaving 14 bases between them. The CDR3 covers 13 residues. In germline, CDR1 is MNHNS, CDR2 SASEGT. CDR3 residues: CATGRDATDTQYF. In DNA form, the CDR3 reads TGTGCCACTGGACGGGACGCGACAGATACGCAGTATTTT.

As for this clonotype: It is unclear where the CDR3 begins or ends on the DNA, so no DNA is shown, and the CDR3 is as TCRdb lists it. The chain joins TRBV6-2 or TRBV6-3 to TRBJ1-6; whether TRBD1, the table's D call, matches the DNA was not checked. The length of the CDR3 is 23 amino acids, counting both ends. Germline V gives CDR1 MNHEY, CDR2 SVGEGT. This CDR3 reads CASRPRTGETMATPSVRGPPLHF.